This T cell receptor beta chain comes out of a study of blood T cells in healthy people across ages. Isolating PBMCs gave at least 6.5 million of these cells per sample. Next came a second PCR, run for about 7 to 12 cycles, which used a sample-barcoded 5' primer along with a J-beta primer mix. Each CDR3 protein gets one entry after TCRdb re-called the 5' RACE reads with MiXCR. This sample has around 1.5 million distinct CDR3 sequences, with approximately 42% found just once. Trimming removed 5 bases from V and 10 bases from J, with 18 bases in between. The CDR3 sequence is 15 residues long. Germline-derived CDR1 and CDR2 are MNHEY and SMNVEV (reference sequence).

The receptor was derived from a woman aged 18-29 years in good health. The chain recombines TRBV27 with TRBJ1-6; maybe TRBD1 (5 bases). The sample comprised blood. As DNA, the CDR3 is TGTGCCAGCAGTCCCCTTGGGGGGGGAGACTCACCCCTCCACTTT. It codes for CASSPLGGGDSPLHF.